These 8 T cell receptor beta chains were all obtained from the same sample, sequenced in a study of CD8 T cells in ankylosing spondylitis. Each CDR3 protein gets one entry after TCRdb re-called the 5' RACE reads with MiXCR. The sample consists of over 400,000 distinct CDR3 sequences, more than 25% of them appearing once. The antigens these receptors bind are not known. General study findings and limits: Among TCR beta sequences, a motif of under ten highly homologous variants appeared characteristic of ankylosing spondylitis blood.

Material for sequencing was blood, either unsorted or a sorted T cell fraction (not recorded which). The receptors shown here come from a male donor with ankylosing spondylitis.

In nucleotides, the CDR3 is TGTGCCAGCAGCTCGGTCGGAGTTACTAAGGATACGCAGTATTTT. Translating gives CASSSVGVTKDTQYF. V is TRBV5-6 and J is TRBJ2-3; D gene unclear. Germline-derived CDR1 and CDR2 are SGHDT and YYEEEE. Trimming cost V 3 bases and J 6 bases, with 17 bases left between them. This CDR3 comprises 15 residues. Together with reference TRBV5-6 and TRBJ2-3, the CDR3 gives the full variable domain: DAGVTQSPTHLIKTRGQQVTLRCSPKSGHDTVSWYQQALGQGPQFIFQYYEEEERQRGNFPDRFSGHQFPNYSSELNVNALLLGDSALYLCASSSVGVTKDTQYFGPGTRLTVL.

In DNA, the CDR3 is TGCAGCATACTAGCGGGAGTCATGGTGCATGAGCAGTTCTTC. It is translated as CSILAGVMVHEQFF. The gene calls are TRBV29-1 and TRBJ2-1; 11 bases agree with TRBD2. The CDR3 runs to 14 residues. Germline CDR1 is SQVTM and CDR2 is ANQGSEA. The V and J ends lost 8 bases and 8 bases, in that order; junction bases with no gene match: 11.

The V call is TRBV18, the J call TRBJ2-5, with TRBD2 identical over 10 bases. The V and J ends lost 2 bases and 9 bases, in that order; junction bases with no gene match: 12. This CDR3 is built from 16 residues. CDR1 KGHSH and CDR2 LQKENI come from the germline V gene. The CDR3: CASSPGVAGGLRSQYF. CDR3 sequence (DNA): TGTGCCAGCTCACCAGGAGTAGCGGGAGGCTTGAGGTCCCAGTACTTC.

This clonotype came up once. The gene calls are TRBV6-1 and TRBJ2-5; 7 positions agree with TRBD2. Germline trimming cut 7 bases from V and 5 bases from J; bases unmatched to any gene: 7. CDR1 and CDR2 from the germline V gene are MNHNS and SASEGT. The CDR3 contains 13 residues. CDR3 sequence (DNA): TGTGCCAGCAAGGGACTATCCGATGAGACCCAGTACTTC. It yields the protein CASKGLSDETQYF.

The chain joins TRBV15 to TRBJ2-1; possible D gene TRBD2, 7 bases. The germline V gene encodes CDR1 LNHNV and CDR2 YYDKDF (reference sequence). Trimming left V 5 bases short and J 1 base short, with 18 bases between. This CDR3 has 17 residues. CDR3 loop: CATSSRGGSGSYNEQFF. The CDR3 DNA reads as TGTGCCACCAGCTCCAGGGGCGGGAGTGGGTCCTACAATGAGCAGTTCTTC.

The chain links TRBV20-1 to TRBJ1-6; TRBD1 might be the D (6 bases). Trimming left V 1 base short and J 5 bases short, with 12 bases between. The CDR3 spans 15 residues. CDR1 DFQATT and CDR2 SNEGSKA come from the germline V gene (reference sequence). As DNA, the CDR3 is TGCAGTGCTAGAGGTGGGGGCAGAGATAATTCACCCCTCCACTTT. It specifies CSARGGGRDNSPLHF.

CDR3 residues: CASSFGILAGGYNEQFF. The CDR3 coding sequence is TGTGCCAGCAGCTTTGGCATTCTAGCGGGAGGCTACAATGAGCAGTTCTTC. V and J are TRBV11-2 and TRBJ2-1; 11 bases map to TRBD2. J lost 3 bases, V lost 3 bases, and 7 bases had no gene match. Germline V gene sequence: CDR1 SGHAT, CDR2 FQNNGV. This CDR3 spans 17 amino acids.

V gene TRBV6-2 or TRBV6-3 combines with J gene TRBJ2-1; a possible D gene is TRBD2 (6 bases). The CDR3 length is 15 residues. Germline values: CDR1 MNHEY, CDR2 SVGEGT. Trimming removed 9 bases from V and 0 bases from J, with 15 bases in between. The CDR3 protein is CASKMAGRSYNEQFF. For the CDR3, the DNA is TGTGCCAGTAAAATGGCGGGACGCTCCTACAATGAGCAGTTCTTC.